Listed here are 2 T cell receptor beta chains from one sample, sequenced in a study of vaccination and CD4 T cells after COVID-19. The study sequenced cultured CD4+ T cell DNA using the Oncomine TCR Beta short-read assay. TCRdb redid the calling of the PCR reads with MiXCR, one entry per CDR3 protein. The sample records roughly 16,000 distinct CDR3 sequences, 45% to 55% being singletons. Treatment in this sample: approximately nine-day PBMC culture with coronavirus spike peptide pools or control peptides (ViraFEST assay). No antigens are known for them. The input for sequencing was CD4+ T cells from blood, cultured in vitro, taken before SARS-CoV-2 vaccination. The receptors were sampled from a human donor who had recovered from COVID-19.

This clonotype occurred a few times. The genes are TRBV28 and TRBJ2-2; no clear D. Germline CDR1 and CDR2: MDHEN and SYDVKM. The CDR3 loop spans 12 amino acids. V shed 4 bases and J shed 7 bases, with 7 bases lying between them. CDR3 region: CASSSPIGELFF. CDR3 in DNA: TGTGCCAGCAGTTCCCCGATCGGGGAGCTGTTTTTT.

This clonotype was picked up a small number of times. The rearrangement uses TRBV7-2 and TRBJ2-7, with D possibly matching TRBD1 (6 bases). Germline lookup yields CDR1 SGHTA and CDR2 FQGNSA. This CDR3 has 16 residues. V lost 2 bases to trimming and J lost 4 bases, with 18 bases between them. The CDR3 nucleotides read TGTGCCAGCAGCTTATTAGGGGGAATCGAGAGTTACGAGCAGTACTTC. It is translated as CASSLLGGIESYEQYF.